This T cell receptor (beta chain) comes out of a study of blood T cells in healthy people across ages. Study observations and caveats: Roughly linear declines in TCR beta diversity per million T cells occurred with age.

This clonotype has a handful of counts. What it binds is not known. A second about 7 to 11 cycle PCR used barcoded and J-beta primers. TCRdb reprocessed the 5' RACE reads via MiXCR and lists one record per CDR3 protein. The data hold about 1.4 million distinct CDR3 sequences, with around 59% observed a single time. The CDR3 sequence is 15 residues long. CDR1 MDHEN and CDR2 SYDVKM come from the germline V gene. V was pared by 4 bases and J by 6 bases, with 19 bases between. Sample donors were healthy Caucasian individuals that came from Russia, aged roughly 6 to 95. Specimen: blood. This TCR derives from a young man in good health. V and J are TRBV28 and TRBJ2-7; weak D call: TRBD1 (6 bases). The CDR3 DNA reads as TGTGCCAGCAGTTCCCCTTCAGGGGCAATAGGCGAGCAGTACTTC. The encoded protein is CASSSPSGAIGEQYF.